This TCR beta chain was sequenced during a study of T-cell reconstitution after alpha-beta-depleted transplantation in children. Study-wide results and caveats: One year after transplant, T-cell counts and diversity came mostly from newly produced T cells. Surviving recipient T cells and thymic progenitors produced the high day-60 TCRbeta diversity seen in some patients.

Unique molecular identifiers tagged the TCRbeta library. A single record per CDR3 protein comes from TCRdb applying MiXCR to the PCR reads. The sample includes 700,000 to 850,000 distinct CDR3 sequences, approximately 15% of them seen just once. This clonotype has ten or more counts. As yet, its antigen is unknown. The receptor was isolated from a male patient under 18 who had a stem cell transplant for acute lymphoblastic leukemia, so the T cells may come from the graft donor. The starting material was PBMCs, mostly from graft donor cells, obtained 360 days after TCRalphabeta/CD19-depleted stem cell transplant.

CDR3 in DNA: TGCAGCGTGATGGTAAATTCCGGGCAAAAACTGTTTTTT. Translated, it gives CSVMVNSGQKLFF. This chain connects TRBV29-1 to TRBJ1-4; D unresolved. Looked up from germline, CDR1 is SQVTM and CDR2 is ANQGSEA. The CDR3 runs 13 residues. The ends were cut back, 6 bases at V and 9 bases at J, with 17 bases in the middle.